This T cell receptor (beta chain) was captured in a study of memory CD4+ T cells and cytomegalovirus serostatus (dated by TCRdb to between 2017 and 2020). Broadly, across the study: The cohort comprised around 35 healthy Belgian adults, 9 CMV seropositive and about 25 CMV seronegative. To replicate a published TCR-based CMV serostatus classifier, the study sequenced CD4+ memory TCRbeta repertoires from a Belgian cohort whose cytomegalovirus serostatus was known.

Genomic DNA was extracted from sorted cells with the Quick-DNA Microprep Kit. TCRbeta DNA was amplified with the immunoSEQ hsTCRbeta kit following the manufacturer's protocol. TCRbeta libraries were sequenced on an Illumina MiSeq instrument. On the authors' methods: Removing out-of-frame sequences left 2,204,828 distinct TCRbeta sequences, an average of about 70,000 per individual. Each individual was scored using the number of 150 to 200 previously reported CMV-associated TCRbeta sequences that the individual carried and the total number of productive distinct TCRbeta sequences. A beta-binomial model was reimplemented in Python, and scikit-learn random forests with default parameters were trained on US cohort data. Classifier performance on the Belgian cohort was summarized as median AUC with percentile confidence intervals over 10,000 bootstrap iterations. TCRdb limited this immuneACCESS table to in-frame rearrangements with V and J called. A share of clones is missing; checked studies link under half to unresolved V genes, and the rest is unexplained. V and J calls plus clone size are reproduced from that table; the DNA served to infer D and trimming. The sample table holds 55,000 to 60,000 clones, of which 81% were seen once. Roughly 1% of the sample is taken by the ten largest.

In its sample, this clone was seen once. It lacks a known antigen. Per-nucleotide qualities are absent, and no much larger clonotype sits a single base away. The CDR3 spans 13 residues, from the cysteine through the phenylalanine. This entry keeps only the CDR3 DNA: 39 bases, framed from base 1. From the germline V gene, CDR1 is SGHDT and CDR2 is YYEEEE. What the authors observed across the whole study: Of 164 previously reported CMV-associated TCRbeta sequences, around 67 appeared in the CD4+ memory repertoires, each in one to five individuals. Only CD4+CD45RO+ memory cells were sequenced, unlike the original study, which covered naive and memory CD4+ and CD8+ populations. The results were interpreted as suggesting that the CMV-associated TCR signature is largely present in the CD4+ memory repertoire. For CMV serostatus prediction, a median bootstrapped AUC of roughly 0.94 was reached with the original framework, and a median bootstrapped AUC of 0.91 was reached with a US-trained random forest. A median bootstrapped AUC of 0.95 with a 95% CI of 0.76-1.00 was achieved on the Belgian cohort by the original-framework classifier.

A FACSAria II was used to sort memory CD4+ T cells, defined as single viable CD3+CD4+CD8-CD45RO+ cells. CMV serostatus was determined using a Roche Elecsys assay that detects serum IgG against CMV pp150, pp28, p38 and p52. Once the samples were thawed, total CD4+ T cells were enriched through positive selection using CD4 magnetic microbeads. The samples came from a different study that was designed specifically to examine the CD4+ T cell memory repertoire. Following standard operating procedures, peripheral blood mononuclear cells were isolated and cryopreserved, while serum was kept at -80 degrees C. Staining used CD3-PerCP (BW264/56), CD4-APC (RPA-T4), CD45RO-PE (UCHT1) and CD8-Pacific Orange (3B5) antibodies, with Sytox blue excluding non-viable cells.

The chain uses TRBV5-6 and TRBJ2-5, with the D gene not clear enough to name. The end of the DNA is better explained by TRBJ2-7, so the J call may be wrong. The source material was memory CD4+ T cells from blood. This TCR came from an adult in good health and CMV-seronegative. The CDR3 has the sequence CASSRLRSYEQYF. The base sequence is TGTGCCAGCAGCCGGTTAAGATCCTACGAGCAGTACTTC.